One and the same sample provided the 27 T cell receptor beta chains below, sequenced in a study of cytomegalovirus exposure and HLA in healthy donors. The PCR ran on 60 Vbeta and 13 Jbeta primers. Only in-frame clones appear in the TCRdb table, and some are missing; sequencing was by immunoSEQ multiplex PCR. The data show over 60,000 clones, roughly 70% seen once. The sequencing input was PBMCs. These receptors all come from a male donor in good health and CMV-seropositive.

The chain joins TRBV29-1 to TRBJ1-1; D may be TRBD1 (5 bases). The V gene's germline CDR1 is SQVTM and CDR2 ANQGSEA. This CDR3 is built from 12 residues. Trimming stripped 7 bases from V and 7 bases from J, with 16 bases between. CDR3 in amino acids: CSAPASGGEAFF. In nucleotides, the CDR3 is TGCAGCGCTCCAGCGTCGGGGGGTGAAGCTTTCTTT.

The CDR3 DNA sequence: TGTGCCAGCAGCCTTCTGTCGGGAAGTGAGCAGTACTTC. Translated: CASSLLSGSEQYF. The chain joins TRBV27 to TRBJ2-5; D may be TRBD2 (5 bases). There are 13 residues in the CDR3. Trimming stripped 6 bases from V and 11 bases from J, with 19 bases between. Germline V gene sequence: CDR1 MNHEY, CDR2 SMNVEV (reference sequence).

The J gene is TRBJ1-1, the V gene TRBV30; TRBD1 matches at 7 bases. CDR1 and CDR2 from the germline V gene are GTSNPN and SVGIG (reference sequence). The trim removed 2 bases at V and 0 bases at J, leaving 3 bases unmatched. The CDR3 has 14 residues. The CDR3: CAWSLTGLNTEAFF. The CDR3 DNA is TGTGCCTGGAGTTTGACAGGGTTGAACACTGAAGCTTTCTTT.

The V gene is TRBV19, the J gene TRBJ2-7; TRBD2 agrees at 10 bases. The CDR3 extends over 13 amino acids. Trimming removed 6 bases from V and 5 bases from J; junction bases left unmatched: 4. CDR1 LNHDA and CDR2 SQIVND come from the germline V gene (reference sequence). CDR3 residues: CASSNLAGDEQYF. In DNA form, the CDR3 reads TGTGCCAGTAGCAATCTAGCGGGAGACGAGCAGTACTTC.

The chain is built from TRBV4-1 and TRBJ2-3; D not certain. Trimming cost V 0 bases and J 0 bases, with 4 bases left between them. This CDR3 has 14 residues. CDR1 is MGHRA and CDR2 is YSYEKL in the germline V gene. The CDR3 region is CASSQDRSTDTQYF. The DNA for the CDR3 is TGCGCCAGCAGCCAAGACAGGAGCACAGATACGCAGTATTTT.

This clone was counted once. The chain uses TRBV7-2 and TRBJ2-3; 9 bases agree with TRBD1. Germline CDR1 reads SGHTA; CDR2 reads FQGNSA. The J segment lost 13 bases and the V segment lost 4 bases, leaving 15 bases of the junction unmatched. This CDR3 spans 15 amino acids. The CDR3 coding sequence is TGTGCCAGCAGCTCCAATCAACAGGGGGCACGTATCAAGTATTTT. It encodes CASSSNQQGARIKYF.

The chain carries TRBV30 and TRBJ2-1; TRBD2 agrees at 10 bases. Germline CDR1 is GTSNPN and CDR2 is SVGIG (reference sequence). J was trimmed by 4 bases and V by 3 bases; bases with no gene match: 0. The CDR3 has 13 amino acids. As DNA, the CDR3 is TGTGCCTGGAGGACTAGCGGGTACAATGAGCAGTTCTTC. It translates to CAWRTSGYNEQFF.

This chain joins TRBV5-1 and TRBJ2-7; D remains ambiguous. This CDR3 comprises 16 residues. Germline CDR1 is SGHRS and CDR2 is YFSETQ. Between the trimmed V and J ends, which lost 0 bases and 3 bases, there was a span of 16 bases. DNA for the CDR3: TGCGCCAGCAGCTTGGCCGGAAACAGCCATTACTACGAGCAGTACTTC. It translates to CASSLAGNSHYYEQYF.

This clone was observed a few times. J is TRBJ2-1 and V is TRBV25-1; D gene uncertain. Germline V gene lookup returns CDR1 MGHDK and CDR2 SYGVNS. Trimming took off 3 bases at V and 2 bases at J, with 14 bases between the two ends. There are 16 residues in the CDR3. In DNA form, the CDR3 reads TGTGCCAGCAGTGAGGTGCTAGTTTCTCCCTACAATGAGCAGTTCTTC. Its protein product is CASSEVLVSPYNEQFF. The variable domain in full, with the rest retrieved from reference TRBV25-1 and TRBJ2-1, is EADIYQTPRYLVIGTGKKITLECSQTMGHDKMYWYQQDPGMELHLIHYSYGVNSTEKGDLSSESTVSRIRTEHFPLTLESARPSHTSQYLCASSEVLVSPYNEQFFGPGTRLTVL.

The rearrangement joins TRBV30 to TRBJ1-4, with D hard to call. Germline lookup yields CDR1 GTSNPN and CDR2 SVGIG (reference sequence). The V gene lost 3 bases and the J gene lost 8 bases, with 13 bases spanning the gap. This CDR3 region has 13 residues. CDR3 region: CAWRLVAGEKLFF. The CDR3, as DNA: TGTGCCTGGAGATTAGTCGCGGGAGAAAAACTGTTTTTT.

The chain combines TRBV6-5 with TRBJ1-4; TRBD1 matches at 7 bases. The length of the CDR3 is 14 residues. Trimming removed 10 bases from V and 8 bases from J; junction bases left unmatched: 13. Germline V CDR1 and CDR2: MNHEY, SVGAGI. CDR3 sequence reads: CATRGGTKNEKLFF. In DNA, the CDR3 is TGTGCCACCAGGGGGGGGACAAAAAACGAAAAACTGTTTTTT.

V is TRBV5-1 and J is TRBJ2-2; D call uncertain. This CDR3 has 15 amino acids. Trimming left V 0 bases short and J 7 bases short, with 13 bases between. The V gene's germline CDR1 is SGHRS and CDR2 YFSETQ. CDR3 DNA sequence: TGCGCCAGCAGCTTGGTAGCCGCCGGCAGCGGGGAGCTGTTTTTT. Translated, it gives CASSLVAAGSGELFF.

The V call is TRBV7-2, the J call TRBJ2-3, with D maybe TRBD1 (7 bases). V shed 3 bases and J shed 7 bases, with 11 bases lying between them. The CDR3 is 13 amino acids. CDR1 SGHTA and CDR2 FQGNSA come from the germline V gene. Here the CDR3 DNA reads TGTGCCAGCAGCTTGCGGGGACAGAATACGCAGTATTTT. This encodes CASSLRGQNTQYF.

The rearrangement joins TRBV7-2 to TRBJ1-2; a weak D match, TRBD1 (6 bases). In germline, CDR1 is SGHTA, CDR2 FQGNSA. CDR3 length: 15 amino acids. Trimming cost V 5 bases and J 0 bases, with 13 bases left between them. CDR3 sequence (DNA): TGTGCCAGCAGCCCGCGACAGGATTCTAACTATGGCTACACCTTC. It is translated as CASSPRQDSNYGYTF.

DNA for the CDR3: TGTGCCAGCAGCTTAAGCGGTTATCAGCCCCAGCATTTT. Translation gives CASSLSGYQPQHF. V and J are TRBV11-2 and TRBJ1-5; D ambiguous. With 2 bases removed from V and 5 bases from J, the gap between germline ends came to 7 bases. This CDR3 is 13 amino acids long. Germline V gene data show CDR1 as SGHAT and CDR2 as FQNNGV.

This clone was observed a handful of times. The gene calls are TRBV5-1 and TRBJ2-2, with TRBD1 as a possible D gene (6 bases). The germline V and J ends were trimmed by 4 bases and 4 bases, with 14 bases remaining between them. This CDR3 contains 15 residues. Germline CDR1 is SGHRS and CDR2 is YFSETQ. This chain's CDR3 is CASSPDSLVTGELFF. The CDR3, as DNA: TGCGCCAGCAGCCCGGACAGCCTTGTCACCGGGGAGCTGTTTTTT.

The chain carries TRBV5-4 and TRBJ2-1; 10 bases fit TRBD2. Germline lookup yields CDR1 SGHNT and CDR2 YYREEE (reference sequence). With 6 bases clipped from V and 7 bases from J, the junction kept 7 bases outside the gene matches. The CDR3 sequence is 14 residues long. CDR3 protein: CASIPTSGSNEQFF. The CDR3 coding sequence is TGTGCCAGCATTCCGACTAGCGGGTCGAATGAGCAGTTCTTC.

CDR3 sequence reads: CAISPGGATEAFF. In nucleotides, the CDR3 is TGTGCCATCAGTCCAGGGGGCGCAACTGAAGCTTTCTTT. The chain uses TRBV10-3 and TRBJ1-1; 8 bases are shared with TRBD1. This CDR3 comprises 13 residues. The J segment lost 5 bases and the V segment lost 5 bases, leaving 4 bases of the junction unmatched. From germline, CDR1 is ENHRY and CDR2 SYGVKD.

In this sample, this clone turned up a few times. The rearrangement joins TRBV6-1 to TRBJ1-1; 8 nucleotides agree with TRBD1. The germline V gene encodes CDR1 MNHNS and CDR2 SASEGT. The CDR3 is made up of 14 amino acids. Trimming at V came to 6 bases and at J to 2 bases, leaving 5 bases not matched to a gene. The CDR3 loop is CASRIQGGNTEAFF. The CDR3 bases are TGTGCCAGCAGGATACAGGGGGGAAACACTGAAGCTTTCTTT.

This clone was seen a few times. The V call is TRBV5-4, the J call TRBJ2-1; 13 bases agree with TRBD2. Germline V CDR1 and CDR2: SGHNT, YYREEE (reference sequence). J was trimmed by 7 bases and V by 2 bases; bases with no gene match: 6. The CDR3 extends over 16 amino acids. The CDR3 spells CASSFMTSGGRNEQFF. The CDR3 coding sequence is TGTGCCAGCAGCTTCATGACTAGCGGGGGGCGGAATGAGCAGTTCTTC.

This clone has more than one count but fewer than ten. One junction end does not reproduce the germline sequence, and a read error may be involved. The rearrangement joins TRBV7-9 to TRBJ1-4; 7 nucleotides line up with TRBD1. The CDR3 has 15 amino acids. Germline V gives CDR1 SEHNR, CDR2 FQNEAQ (reference sequence). The CDR3 coding sequence is TGTTCCAGCAGCTCCACAGGGACAGTTGCTGAAAAACTGTTTTTT. Residues: CSSSSTGTVAEKLFF.

There are a few counts of this clone. V and J are TRBV19 and TRBJ1-1; 7 nucleotides match TRBD1. CDR1 and CDR2 (germline): LNHDA, SQIVND (reference sequence). CDR3 size: 15 residues. With 7 bases clipped from V and 0 bases from J, the junction kept 8 bases outside the gene matches. The CDR3 DNA sequence: TGTGCCAGTACCTTGGGACAGCTAATGAACACTGAAGCTTTCTTT. Translated: CASTLGQLMNTEAFF.

This clone was picked up a small number of times. This sequence joins TRBV10-3 and TRBJ1-2, with D maybe TRBD1 (5 bases). V lost 6 bases, J lost 3 bases, and 11 bases lay in between. Germline V gives CDR1 ENHRY, CDR2 SYGVKD. CDR3 length: 13 amino acids. CDR3 DNA sequence: TGTGCCATCAGGGACGACAGAGACTATGGCTACACCTTC. The encoded protein is CAIRDDRDYGYTF.

This chain uses TRBV7-2 with TRBJ2-3; unclear D gene. This CDR3 comprises 12 residues. Trimming shortened V by 5 bases and J by 4 bases, and 7 bases separated the two germline ends. Germline CDR1 SGHTA, CDR2 FQGNSA. In nucleotides, the CDR3 is TGTGCCAGCAGCCCCGTCCCAGATACGCAGTATTTT. Translated, it gives CASSPVPDTQYF.

Of note for this clone: Other DNA sequences in this sample translate to the same CDR3. The genes are TRBV6-1 and TRBJ2-5, with 10 bases that match TRBD2. CDR3 length: 17 residues. The germline CDR1 and CDR2 sequences are MNHNS and SASEGT. The V segment lost 0 bases and the J segment 5 bases; nucleotides outside the gene matches: 9. In DNA, the CDR3 is TGTGCCAGCAGTGAAGCGGGGAGCGGGGGGGCCCGGGAGACCCAGTACTTC. It codes for CASSEAGSGGARETQYF.

This chain links TRBV5-1 with TRBJ1-5; no firm D call. CDR3 size: 15 residues. With 1 base removed from V and 0 bases from J, the gap between germline ends came to 8 bases. CDR1 and CDR2 from the germline V gene are SGHRS and YFSETQ. CDR3 residues: CASSLNGNSNQPQHF. DNA for the CDR3: TGCGCCAGCAGCTTGAACGGGAATAGCAATCAGCCCCAGCATTTT.

The rearrangement joins TRBV29-1 to TRBJ1-1; D gene uncertain. This CDR3 is 10 amino acids long. Per germline, CDR1 SQVTM and CDR2 ANQGSEA. For the CDR3, the DNA is TGCGCGAGCGGAGGGACTGAAGCTTTCTTT. Encoded protein: CASGGTEAFF.